This T cell receptor (beta chain) was recorded in a study of beta chain features in type 1 diabetes. Study information: All of the samples together had 95 million to 140 million sorted cells examined. Study-wide points: Researchers report that Type 1 diabetes patients had moderately but significantly shorter TCRB CDR3s across all four CD4+ subsets. Diminished insertions and augmented deletions at VDJ junctions characterized type 1 diabetes patients. The study notes PCR might favor shorter templates equally in patients and controls.

Of the isolated RNA, all was reverse transcribed, and so the sequenced material was expressed TCRB transcripts. The data were produced by immunoSEQ multiplex PCR, yet TCRdb's version contains in-frame clones alone and is incomplete. The table shows over 650,000 clones, with roughly an eighth occurring only once. Using CD45RO/CCR7/CD25/CD127/CD95/CD27, CD4+ naive, central memory, regulatory and stem cell-like memory cells were sorted. A note on this clone: Its specificity is not known.

The specimen was naive CD4+ T cells from blood. The origin of this receptor is a young man with type 1 diabetes.

The CDR3 reads CASSPVLFQSYTF. CDR3 bases: TGTGCCAGCAGTCCCGTCCTGTTTCAGAGCTACACCTTC. The chain employs TRBV6-5 and TRBJ1-2, with no clear D. The V end was cut by 5 bases, the J end by 9 bases, with 16 bases between. Germline V gives CDR1 MNHEY, CDR2 SVGAGI. The CDR3 spans 13 residues.